This T cell receptor beta chain comes out of a study of blood T cell repertoires in COVID-19. This clone was detected only once. Libraries were prepared by immunoSEQ multiplex PCR; TCRdb keeps only in-frame clonotypes and omits some of them. This sample has some 410,000 clones, with approximately 87% found just once. V lost 2 bases to trimming and J lost 7 bases; unmatched junction nucleotides: 5. CDR1 KGHDR and CDR2 SFDVKD come from the germline V gene. The CDR3 is made up of 15 amino acids. The gene calls are TRBV24-1 and TRBJ1-2; 11 bases map to TRBD1. Sequencing input: PBMCs or T cells enriched from blood (not recorded which). This clonotype was obtained from a woman younger than 45 with acute COVID-19. CDR3 nucleotides: TGTGCCACCAGTGATTCCCGGACAGGGGGCTTTGGCTACACCTTC. It encodes CATSDSRTGGFGYTF.